This T cell receptor beta chain emerged from a study of blood T cell repertoires in COVID-19. About the research overall: Acute-phase and convalescent COVID-19 samples originated in the United States, Italy and Spain.

Original processing methods: Amplification of reference gene primers was used by the study to estimate nucleated cell counts. Libraries were prepared by immunoSEQ multiplex PCR; TCRdb keeps only in-frame clonotypes and omits some of them. Clone size and V and J calls were adopted from that table, with D and trimming inferred from the DNA. This table holds approximately 220,000 clones, less than 90% found once. The V end was cut by 0 bases, the J end by 7 bases, with 17 bases between. Germline V gene lookup returns CDR1 SGHRS and CDR2 YFSETQ. The CDR3 spans 15 residues. The source is a woman aged 55-69 years who had recovered from COVID-19. The chain has TRBV5-1 and TRBJ2-7, with D maybe TRBD2 (5 bases). The sequenced material came from peripheral blood. DNA for the CDR3: TGCGCCAGCAGCTTGGTCGGGGATCTTCAAGGAGAGCAGTACTTC. It encodes CASSLVGDLQGEQYF.